The subject of this entry is one TCR beta chain. The antigen is undetermined. The data derive from a study of cytomegalovirus exposure and HLA in healthy donors. Study-wide results and limits: Later analysis suggested links between common viral pathogens and several top significant clusters.

CDR1 SGHRS and CDR2 YFSETQ come from the germline V gene. This CDR3 region has 13 residues. Trimming took off 0 bases at V and 1 base at J, with 4 bases between the two ends. PCR primers comprised 60 Vbeta and 13 Jbeta primers. Assay: immunoSEQ multiplex PCR; the TCRdb copy retains only in-frame clones and omits some. The data contain 100,000 to 150,000 clones, 85% to 90% of them singletons. Material: PBMCs. The chain joins TRBV5-1 to TRBJ1-2, with unresolved D. The origin of this receptor is a woman in her twenties or thirties in good health and CMV-seronegative. CDR3 DNA sequence: TGCGCCAGCAGCTTGGACATTAACTATGGCTACACCTTC. Residues: CASSLDINYGYTF.